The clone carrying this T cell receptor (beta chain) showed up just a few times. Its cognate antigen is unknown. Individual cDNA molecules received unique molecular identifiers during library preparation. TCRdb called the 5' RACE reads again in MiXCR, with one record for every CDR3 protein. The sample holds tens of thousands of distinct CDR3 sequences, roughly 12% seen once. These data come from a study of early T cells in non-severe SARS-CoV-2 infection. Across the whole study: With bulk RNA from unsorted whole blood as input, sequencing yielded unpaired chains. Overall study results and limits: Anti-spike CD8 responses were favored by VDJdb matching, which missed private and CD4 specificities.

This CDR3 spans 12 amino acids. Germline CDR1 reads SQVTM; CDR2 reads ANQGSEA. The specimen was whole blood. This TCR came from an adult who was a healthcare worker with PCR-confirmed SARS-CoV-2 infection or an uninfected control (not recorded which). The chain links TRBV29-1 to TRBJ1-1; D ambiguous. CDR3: CSGVIERHEAFF. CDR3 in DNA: TGCAGTGGCGTCATTGAGAGACACGAAGCTTTCTTT.